Listed below are T cell receptor beta chains from one sample, sequenced in a study of blood T cells in healthy people across ages. Via MiXCR, TCRdb re-called the 5' RACE reads, giving one row per CDR3 protein. The table shows fewer than 2 million distinct CDR3 sequences, with about two fifths occurring only once. Sequences were obtained from blood. These TCRs come from a human donor in good health. CDR3s include the opening cysteine and the closing phenylalanine or tryptophan. Each record gives: V gene, D gene, CDR3 protein. A D gene is named only where the DNA matches it firmly.

TRBV30	TRBD1	CAWSPDRDKPQHF
TRBV20-1	TRBD2	CSAETSGELGSYNEQFF
TRBV6-5	TRBD1	CASRPDRVGTEAFF
TRBV4-3	-	CASSQERINEQFF
TRBV20-1	TRBD1	CSASLDRWIQETQYF
TRBV7-2	-	CASRLGGYHREKLFF
TRBV7-9	TRBD2	CAGRSKLAGGVETQYF
TRBV15	-	CATSRDLGFAFF
TRBV6-5	TRBD2	CASSYTSTGLSSSGGPNEQFF
TRBV2	-	CASSVESGKDNEQFF